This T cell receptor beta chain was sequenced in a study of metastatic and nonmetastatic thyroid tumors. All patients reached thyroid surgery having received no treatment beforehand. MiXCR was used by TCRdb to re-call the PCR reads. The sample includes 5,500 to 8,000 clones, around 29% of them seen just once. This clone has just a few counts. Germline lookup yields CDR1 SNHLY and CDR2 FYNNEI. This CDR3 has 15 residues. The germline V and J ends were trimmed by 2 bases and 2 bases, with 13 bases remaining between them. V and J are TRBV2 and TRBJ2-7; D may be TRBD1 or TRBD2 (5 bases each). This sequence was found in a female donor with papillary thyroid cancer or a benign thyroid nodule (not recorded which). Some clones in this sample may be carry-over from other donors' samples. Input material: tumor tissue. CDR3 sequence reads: CASSEIGTATYEQYF. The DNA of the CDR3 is TGTGCCAGCAGTGAAATCGGGACGGCAACCTACGAGCAGTACTTC.